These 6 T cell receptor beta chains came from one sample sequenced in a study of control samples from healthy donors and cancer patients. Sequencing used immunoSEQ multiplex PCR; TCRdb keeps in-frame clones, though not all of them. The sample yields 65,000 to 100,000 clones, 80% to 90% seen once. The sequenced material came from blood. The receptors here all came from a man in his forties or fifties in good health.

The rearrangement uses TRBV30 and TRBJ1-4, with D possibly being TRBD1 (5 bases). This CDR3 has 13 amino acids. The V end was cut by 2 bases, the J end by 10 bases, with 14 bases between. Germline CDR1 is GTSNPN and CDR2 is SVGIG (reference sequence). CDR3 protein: CAWSPWGSGKLFF. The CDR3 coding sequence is TGTGCCTGGAGTCCTTGGGGCTCGGGAAAACTGTTTTTT.

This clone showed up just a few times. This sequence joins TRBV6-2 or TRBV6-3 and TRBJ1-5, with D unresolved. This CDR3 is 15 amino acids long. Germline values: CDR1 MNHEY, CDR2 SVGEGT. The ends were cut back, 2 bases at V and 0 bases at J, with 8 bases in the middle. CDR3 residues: CASSYGDNSNQPQHF. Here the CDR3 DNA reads TGTGCCAGCAGTTACGGGGATAATAGCAATCAGCCCCAGCATTTT.

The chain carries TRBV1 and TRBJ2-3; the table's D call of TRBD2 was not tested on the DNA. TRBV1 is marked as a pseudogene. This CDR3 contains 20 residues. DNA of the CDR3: TGCACCAGCAGCCAAGTTGACGGGGGGAACAATTTCACTAGCACAGATACGCAGTATTTT. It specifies CTSSQVDGGNNFTSTDTQYF.

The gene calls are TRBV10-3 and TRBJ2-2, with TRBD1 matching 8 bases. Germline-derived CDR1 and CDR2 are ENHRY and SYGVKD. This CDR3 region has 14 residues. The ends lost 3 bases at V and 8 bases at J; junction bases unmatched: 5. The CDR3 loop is CAISDQGAFGELFF. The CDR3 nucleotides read TGTGCCATCAGTGATCAGGGGGCGTTTGGGGAGCTGTTTTTT.

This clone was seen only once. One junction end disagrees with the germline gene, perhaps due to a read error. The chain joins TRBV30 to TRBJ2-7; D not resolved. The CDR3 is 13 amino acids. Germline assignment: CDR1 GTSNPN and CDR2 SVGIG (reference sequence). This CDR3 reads CAGSATSGYGQYF. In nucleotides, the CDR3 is TGTGCCGGATCCGCCACCTCAGGTTACGGGCAGTACTTC. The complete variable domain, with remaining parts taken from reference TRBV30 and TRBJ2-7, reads SQTIHQWPATLVQPVGSPLSLECTVEGTSNPNLYWYRQAAGRGLQLLFYSVGIGQISSEVPQNLSASRPQDRQFILSSKKLLLSDSGFYLCAGSATSGYGQYFGPGTRLTVT.

CDR3 nucleotides: TGCAGCGGCCTAAACACTGAAGCTTTCTTT. Encoded protein: CSGLNTEAFF. The chain has TRBV29-1 and TRBJ1-1, with D uncertain. CDR1 is SQVTM and CDR2 is ANQGSEA in the germline V gene. The CDR3 covers 10 residues. Trimming left V 7 bases short and J 2 bases short, with 5 bases between.